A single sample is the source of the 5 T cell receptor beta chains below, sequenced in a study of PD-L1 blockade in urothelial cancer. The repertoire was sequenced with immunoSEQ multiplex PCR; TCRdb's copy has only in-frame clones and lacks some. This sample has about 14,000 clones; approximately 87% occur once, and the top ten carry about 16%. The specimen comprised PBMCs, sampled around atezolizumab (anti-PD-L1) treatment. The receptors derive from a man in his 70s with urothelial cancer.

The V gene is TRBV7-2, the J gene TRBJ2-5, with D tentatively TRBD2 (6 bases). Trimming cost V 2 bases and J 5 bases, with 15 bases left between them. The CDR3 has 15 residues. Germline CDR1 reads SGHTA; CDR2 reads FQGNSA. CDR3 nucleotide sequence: TGTGCCAGCAGCTTAATTCCTAGCGAGGGCGAGACCCAGTACTTC. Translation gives CASSLIPSEGETQYF.

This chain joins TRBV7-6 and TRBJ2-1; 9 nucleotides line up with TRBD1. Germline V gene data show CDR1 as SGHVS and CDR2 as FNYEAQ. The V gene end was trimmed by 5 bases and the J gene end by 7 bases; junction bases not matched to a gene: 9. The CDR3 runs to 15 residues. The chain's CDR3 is CASSPTGGAGNEQFF. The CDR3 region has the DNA TGTGCCAGCAGCCCAACAGGGGGCGCAGGGAATGAGCAGTTCTTC.

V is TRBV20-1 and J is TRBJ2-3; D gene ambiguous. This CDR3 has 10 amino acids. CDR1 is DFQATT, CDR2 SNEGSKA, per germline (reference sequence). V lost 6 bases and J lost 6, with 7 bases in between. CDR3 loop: CSAAMDTQYF. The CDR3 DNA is TGCAGTGCGGCCATGGATACGCAGTATTTT.

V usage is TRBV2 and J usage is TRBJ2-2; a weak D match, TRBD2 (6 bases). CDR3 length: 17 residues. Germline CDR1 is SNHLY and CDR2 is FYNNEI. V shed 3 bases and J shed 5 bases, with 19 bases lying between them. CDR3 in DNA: TGTGCCAGCAGTGATCCCCACGGGGGAGGTGATACCGGGGAGCTGTTTTTT. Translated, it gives CASSDPHGGGDTGELFF.

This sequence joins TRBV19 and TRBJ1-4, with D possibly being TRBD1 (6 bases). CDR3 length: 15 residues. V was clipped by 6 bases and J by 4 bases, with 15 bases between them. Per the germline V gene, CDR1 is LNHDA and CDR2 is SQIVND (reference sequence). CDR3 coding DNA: TGTGCCAGTAGGAACCGACAGGAATTTAATGAAAAACTGTTTTTT. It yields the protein CASRNRQEFNEKLFF.